These T cell receptor beta chains were read from a single sample in a study of blood T cells in healthy people across ages. Using its own MiXCR run on the 5' RACE reads, TCRdb lists one record per CDR3 protein. The sample lists 580,000 or so distinct CDR3 sequences, roughly 43% occurring once. Sequencing used blood. The receptors derive from a man older than 75 in good health. The CDR3 runs from the conserved cysteine through the conserved F or W. The order of the fields is D gene, clone size, V gene, J gene, CDR3 protein, CDR3 DNA. D genes are given only for firm matches. Expanded clones get a size class; other rows say once, few or many, or leave the size out.

d_call: -
clone_size: -
v_call: TRBV11-2
j_call: TRBJ1-1
cdr3_aa: CASPTAFF
cdr3_nt: TGTGCCAGCCCGACAGCTTTCTTT

d_call: TRBD2
clone_size: -
v_call: TRBV7-2
j_call: TRBJ2-1
cdr3_aa: CASSPPGTTTRWDEQFF
cdr3_nt: TGTGCCAGCAGCCCGCCCGGGACTACCACCCGGTGGGATGAGCAGTTCTTC

d_call: -
clone_size: few
v_call: TRBV3-1
j_call: TRBJ1-2
cdr3_aa: CASSQERRNGYTF
cdr3_nt: TGTGCCAGCAGCCAAGAAAGACGTAATGGCTACACCTTC

d_call: -
clone_size: -
v_call: TRBV18
j_call: TRBJ2-7
cdr3_aa: CAVSAGSSYEQYF
cdr3_nt: TGTGCCGTCTCGGCAGGGAGCTCCTACGAGCAGTACTTC

d_call: TRBD1
clone_size: few
v_call: TRBV27
j_call: TRBJ2-7
cdr3_aa: CASGPTGSFYEQYF
cdr3_nt: TGTGCCAGCGGGCCGACAGGGAGCTTCTACGAGCAGTACTTC

d_call: TRBD1
clone_size: -
v_call: TRBV7-9
j_call: TRBJ1-2
cdr3_aa: CSSSLTGSGYTF
cdr3_nt: TGTTCCAGCAGCTTGACAGGGAGCGGCTACACCTTC

d_call: -
clone_size: -
v_call: TRBV3-1
j_call: TRBJ1-6
cdr3_aa: CASSQDLKGPGKKGVTLHF
cdr3_nt: TGTGCCAGCAGCCAAGATCTCAAGGGCCCCGGAAAGAAAGGAGTCACCCTCCACTTT

d_call: -
clone_size: -
v_call: TRBV28
j_call: TRBJ1-2
cdr3_aa: CASSLGTRVHYGYTF
cdr3_nt: TGTGCCAGCAGTTTGGGCACTAGGGTTCACTATGGCTACACCTTC

d_call: -
clone_size: -
v_call: TRBV9
j_call: TRBJ2-1
cdr3_aa: CASSVEAGYNEQFF
cdr3_nt: TGTGCCAGCAGCGTAGAGGCAGGGTACAATGAGCAGTTCTTC

d_call: -
clone_size: -
v_call: TRBV27
j_call: TRBJ2-6
cdr3_aa: CASSRATGANVLTF
cdr3_nt: TGTGCCAGCAGCCGGGCAACTGGGGCCAACGTCCTGACTTTC

d_call: -
clone_size: -
v_call: TRBV5-1
j_call: TRBJ2-5
cdr3_aa: CASRVRVEETQYF
cdr3_nt: TGCGCCAGCAGGGTGAGGGTCGAGGAGACCCAGTACTTC

d_call: -
clone_size: many
v_call: TRBV6-1
j_call: TRBJ2-7
cdr3_aa: CASSDGLSYEQYF
cdr3_nt: TGTGCCAGCAGTGACGGACTCTCCTACGAGCAGTACTTC

d_call: -
clone_size: -
v_call: TRBV6-6
j_call: TRBJ1-1
cdr3_aa: CASSYGGRGGNTEAFF
cdr3_nt: TGTGCCAGCAGTTACGGAGGCAGGGGAGGTAACACTGAAGCTTTCTTT

d_call: -
clone_size: -
v_call: TRBV9
j_call: TRBJ2-7
cdr3_aa: CASSVEGGNVEQYF
cdr3_nt: TGTGCCAGCAGCGTAGAAGGCGGGAATGTCGAGCAGTACTTC

d_call: -
clone_size: -
v_call: TRBV20-1
j_call: TRBJ1-1
cdr3_aa: CSAFPQGLRFEAFF
cdr3_nt: TGCAGTGCTTTCCCCCAGGGGCTACGTTTTGAAGCTTTCTTT

d_call: TRBD1
clone_size: -
v_call: TRBV5-1
j_call: TRBJ1-5
cdr3_aa: CASSLLGGDNQPQHF
cdr3_nt: TGCGCCAGCAGCTTGCTAGGGGGCGACAATCAGCCCCAGCATTTT

d_call: -
clone_size: -
v_call: TRBV12-3/TRBV12-4
j_call: TRBJ1-2
cdr3_aa: CASGKTETNYGYTF
cdr3_nt: TGTGCCAGCGGAAAGACAGAGACCAACTATGGCTACACCTTC

d_call: -
clone_size: -
v_call: TRBV7-6
j_call: TRBJ2-3
cdr3_aa: CASSLLYLTDTQYF
cdr3_nt: TGTGCCAGCAGCTTATTATATCTAACAGATACGCAGTATTTT